Sequencing of this T cell receptor beta chain was carried out in a study of CD8 T cells in ankylosing spondylitis. Study-wide findings and caveats: Characteristic of ankylosing spondylitis blood, it appeared, was a TCR beta motif comprising 7 to 9 highly homologous variants.

As to this clonotype: Its matching antigen is unknown.

As the method for making TCR beta libraries, quantitative 5'-RACE with molecular barcodes was used. TCRdb reprocessed the 5' RACE reads with MiXCR, giving one entry per CDR3 protein. The sample gives approximately 400,000 distinct CDR3 sequences, about a sixth of which show up once; over 1% is in the top ten. The CDR3 is made up of 15 amino acids. Trimming took 6 bases from V and 11 from J, leaving 25 bases between them. The germline V gene has CDR1 MNHEY and CDR2 SMNVEV (reference sequence). Sequenced sample: blood, either unsorted or a sorted T cell fraction (not recorded which). This TCR was sampled from a male donor with ankylosing spondylitis. The chain is built from TRBV27 and TRBJ1-1, with D possibly TRBD1 on 6 matching bases. CDR3 DNA sequence: TGTGCCAGCAGCCCCAGGGGAAAGGCGGTAGTGCAGGCTTTCTTT. Translation: CASSPRGKAVVQAFF.